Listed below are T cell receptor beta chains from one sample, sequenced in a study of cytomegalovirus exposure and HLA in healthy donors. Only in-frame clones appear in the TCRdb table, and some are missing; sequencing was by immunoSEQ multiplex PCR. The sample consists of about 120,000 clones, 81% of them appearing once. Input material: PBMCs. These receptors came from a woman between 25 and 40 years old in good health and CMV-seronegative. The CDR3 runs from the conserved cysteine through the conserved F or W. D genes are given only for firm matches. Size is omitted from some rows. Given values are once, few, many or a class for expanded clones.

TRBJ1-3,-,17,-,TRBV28,CASSPFLLRTGRNTIYF,TGTGCCAGCAGTCCCTTTCTTCTCAGGACTGGAAGAAACACCATATATTTT
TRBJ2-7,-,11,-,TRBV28,CASSVTYEQYF,TGTGCCAGCAGTGTAACCTACGAGCAGTACTTC
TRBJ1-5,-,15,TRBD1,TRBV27,CASSPDRGPNQPQHF,TGTGCCAGCAGTCCGGACAGGGGACCAAATCAGCCCCAGCATTTT
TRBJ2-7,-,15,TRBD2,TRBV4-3,CASSQGSGRSYEQYF,TGCGCCAGCAGCCAAGGAAGCGGGAGGTCCTACGAGCAGTACTTC
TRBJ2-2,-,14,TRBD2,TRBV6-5,CASGEGVGFGELFF,TGTGCCAGCGGGGAGGGAGTGGGTTTCGGGGAGCTGTTTTTT
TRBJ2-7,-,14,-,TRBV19,CASSSPAGPYEQYF,TGTGCCAGTAGTTCCCCGGCAGGCCCCTACGAGCAGTACTTC
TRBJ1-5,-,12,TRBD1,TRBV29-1,CSVGQTNQPQHF,TGCAGCGTGGGACAGACAAATCAGCCCCAGCATTTT
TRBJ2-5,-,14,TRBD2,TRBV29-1,CSVTTAGVVETQYF,TGCAGCGTGACAACGGCGGGAGTTGTAGAGACCCAGTACTTC
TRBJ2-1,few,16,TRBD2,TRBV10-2,CATLGLAGLSYNEQFF,TGCGCCACACTGGGGCTAGCGGGATTGTCCTACAATGAGCAGTTCTTC
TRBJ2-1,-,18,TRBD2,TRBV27,CASSSGRTSEVIVDEQFF,TGTGCCAGCAGTTCAGGCCGTACTAGCGAGGTAATCGTGGATGAGCAGTTCTTC
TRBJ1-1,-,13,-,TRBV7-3,CASSLGRNTEAFF,TGTGCCAGCAGCTTGGGGAGGAACACTGAAGCTTTCTTT
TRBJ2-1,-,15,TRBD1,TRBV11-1,CASSLGDRAGDEQFF,TGTGCCAGCAGCTTAGGGGACAGGGCAGGGGATGAGCAGTTCTTC
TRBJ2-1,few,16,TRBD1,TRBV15,CATSRVTGTGGDEQFF,TGTGCCACCAGCAGAGTCACCGGGACAGGGGGCGATGAGCAGTTCTTC
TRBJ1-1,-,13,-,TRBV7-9,CASFLGRNTEAFF,TGTGCCAGCTTCCTTGGGCGGAACACTGAAGCTTTCTTT
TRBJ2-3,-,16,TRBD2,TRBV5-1,CASSLRLAGGTDTQYF,TGCGCCAGCAGCTTGAGACTAGCGGGGGGCACAGATACGCAGTATTTT
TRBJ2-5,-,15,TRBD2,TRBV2,CASSDTSETTETQYF,TGTGCCAGCAGCGACACTAGCGAGACGACTGAGACCCAGTACTTC
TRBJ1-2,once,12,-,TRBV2,CASRTANYGYTF,TGTGCCAGCAGAACAGCTAACTATGGCTACACCTTC
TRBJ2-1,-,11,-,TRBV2,CASSEIDEQFF,TGTGCCAGCAGCGAGATAGATGAGCAGTTCTTC
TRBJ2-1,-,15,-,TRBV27,CASSFDRNSYNEQFF,TGTGCCAGCAGTTTCGACAGAAACTCCTACAATGAGCAGTTCTTC
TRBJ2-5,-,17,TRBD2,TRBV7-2,CASSLLGGAGGGETQYF,TGTGCCAGCAGCTTACTGGGGGGAGCGGGAGGGGGGGAGACCCAGTACTTC
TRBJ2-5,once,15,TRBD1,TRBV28,CASSSWDRGYETQYF,TGTGCCAGCAGTTCCTGGGACAGGGGTTATGAGACCCAGTACTTC
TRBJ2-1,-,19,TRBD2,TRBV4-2,CASSQDIVGLAGGYNEQFF,TGTGCCAGCAGCCAAGATATTGTGGGACTAGCGGGAGGGTACAATGAGCAGTTCTTC
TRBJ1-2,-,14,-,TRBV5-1,CASSPTEGNGGYTF,TGCGCCAGCAGCCCTACAGAGGGCAATGGGGGCTACACCTTC
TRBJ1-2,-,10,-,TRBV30,CACVNYGYTF,TGTGCCTGCGTCAACTATGGCTACACCTTC
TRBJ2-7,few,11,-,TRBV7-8,CASSLLHEQYF,TGTGCCAGCAGCTTACTCCACGAGCAGTACTTC
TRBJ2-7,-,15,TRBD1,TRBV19,CASGDPQGAIYEQYF,TGTGCCAGTGGAGACCCACAGGGGGCGATCTACGAGCAGTACTTC
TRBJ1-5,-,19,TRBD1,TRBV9,CASSVRGTGDYGDNQPQHF,TGTGCCAGCAGCGTACGGGGGACAGGGGATTACGGTGACAATCAGCCCCAGCATTTT
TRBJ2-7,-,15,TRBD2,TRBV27,CASIPTGLAGDEQYF,TGTGCCAGCATCCCCACGGGACTAGCGGGAGACGAGCAGTACTTC
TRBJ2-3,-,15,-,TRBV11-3,CASSLVGESTDTQYF,TGTGCCAGCAGCTTAGTCGGGGAGAGCACAGATACGCAGTATTTT
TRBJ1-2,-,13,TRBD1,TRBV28,CAITGGRNYGYTF,TGTGCCATCACAGGGGGTCGTAACTATGGCTACACCTTC
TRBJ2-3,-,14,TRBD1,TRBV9,CASATGGGRDTQYF,TGTGCCAGCGCGACAGGGGGAGGTCGAGATACGCAGTATTTT
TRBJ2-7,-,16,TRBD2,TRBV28,CASSFGLAGGSYEQYF,TGTGCCAGCAGTTTTGGACTAGCGGGAGGGTCCTACGAGCAGTACTTC
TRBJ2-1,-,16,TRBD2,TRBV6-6,CASRFLAAGDYNEQFF,TGTGCCAGCAGGTTTCTAGCGGCCGGGGACTACAATGAGCAGTTCTTC
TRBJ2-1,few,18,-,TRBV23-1,CASSQTVQGKRFVDEQFF,TGCGCCAGCAGTCAAACCGTCCAGGGAAAAAGGTTTGTCGATGAGCAGTTCTTC
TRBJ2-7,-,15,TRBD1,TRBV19,CASSPRDRGSYEQYF,TGTGCCAGTAGTCCGCGGGACAGGGGGTCCTACGAGCAGTACTTC
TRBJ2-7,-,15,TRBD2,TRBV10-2,CASSESGRGTYEQYF,TGCGCCAGCAGTGAGTCCGGGCGGGGGACCTACGAGCAGTACTTC
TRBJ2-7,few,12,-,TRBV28,CASSSLSYEQYF,TGTGCCAGCAGTTCCCTATCCTACGAGCAGTACTTC
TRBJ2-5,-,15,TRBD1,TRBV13,CASSTGTGLLGEQYF,TGTGCCAGCAGCACCGGGACAGGGTTACTGGGGGAGCAGTACTTC
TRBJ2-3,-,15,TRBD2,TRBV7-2,CASTPIGLATDTQYF,TGTGCCAGCACACCTATCGGACTAGCGACAGATACGCAGTATTTT
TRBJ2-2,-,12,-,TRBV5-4,CASSVGSGELFF,TGTGCCAGCAGCGTAGGGAGTGGGGAGCTGTTTTTT
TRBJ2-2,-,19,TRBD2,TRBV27,CASSLIGLAGVANTGELFF,TGTGCCAGCAGTCTAATTGGACTAGCGGGAGTGGCGAACACCGGGGAGCTGTTTTTT
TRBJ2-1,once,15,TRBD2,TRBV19,CASSWGSGRPNEQFF,TGTGCCAGTAGCTGGGGTAGCGGGAGACCCAATGAGCAGTTCTTC
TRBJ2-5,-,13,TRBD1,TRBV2,CASSEGDRVAQYF,TGTGCCAGCAGTGAGGGGGACAGGGTGGCCCAGTACTTC
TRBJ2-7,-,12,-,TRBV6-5,CASSGVGNEQYF,TGTGCCAGCAGTGGGGTCGGGAACGAGCAGTACTTC
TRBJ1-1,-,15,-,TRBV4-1,CASSQDRAGGTEAFF,TGCGCCAGCAGCCAAGATCGGGCGGGAGGGACTGAAGCTTTCTTT
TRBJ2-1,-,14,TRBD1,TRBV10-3,CAISELQGANEQFF,TGTGCCATCAGTGAGCTGCAGGGGGCGAATGAGCAGTTCTTC
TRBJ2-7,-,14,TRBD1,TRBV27,CASSPGQVAYEQYF,TGTGCCAGCAGCCCCGGACAGGTGGCCTACGAGCAGTACTTC
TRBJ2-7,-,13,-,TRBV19,CASSIGPRGEQYF,TGTGCCAGTAGTATCGGGCCACGGGGCGAGCAGTACTTC
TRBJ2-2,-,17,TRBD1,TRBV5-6,CASSYATGGTNTGELFF,TGTGCCAGCAGCTACGCGACAGGGGGCACGAACACCGGGGAGCTGTTTTTT
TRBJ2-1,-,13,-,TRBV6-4,CASSPAQNNEQFF,TGTGCCAGCAGCCCCGCACAAAACAATGAGCAGTTCTTC
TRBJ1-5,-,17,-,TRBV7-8,CASSPERGGNGYQPQHF,TGTGCCAGCAGCCCCGAGAGGGGGGGCAATGGGTATCAGCCCCAGCATTTT
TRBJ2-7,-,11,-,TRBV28,CASSSTYEQYF,TGTGCCAGCAGTTCAACCTACGAGCAGTACTTC
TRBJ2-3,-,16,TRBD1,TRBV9,CASSARGDRSPDTQYF,TGTGCCAGCAGCGCAAGGGGGGACAGGTCCCCCGATACGCAGTATTTT
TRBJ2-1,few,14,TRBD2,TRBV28,CASTLAGPNNEQFF,TGTGCCAGCACCTTAGCGGGGCCGAACAATGAGCAGTTCTTC
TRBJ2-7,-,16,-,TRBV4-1,CASSHRQTGTSYEQYF,TGCGCCAGCAGCCATAGACAGACAGGGACTTCTTACGAGCAGTACTTC
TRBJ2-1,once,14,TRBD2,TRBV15,CATSSRIAGYEQFF,TGTGCCACCAGCAGTCGGATAGCGGGATATGAGCAGTTCTTC
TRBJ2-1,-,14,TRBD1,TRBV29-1,CSVALWQGADEQFF,TGCAGCGTTGCTCTCTGGCAGGGGGCCGATGAGCAGTTCTTC
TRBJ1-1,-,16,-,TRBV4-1,CASSQEDVAGNTEAFF,TGCGCCAGCAGCCAAGAGGATGTTGCGGGGAACACTGAAGCTTTCTTT